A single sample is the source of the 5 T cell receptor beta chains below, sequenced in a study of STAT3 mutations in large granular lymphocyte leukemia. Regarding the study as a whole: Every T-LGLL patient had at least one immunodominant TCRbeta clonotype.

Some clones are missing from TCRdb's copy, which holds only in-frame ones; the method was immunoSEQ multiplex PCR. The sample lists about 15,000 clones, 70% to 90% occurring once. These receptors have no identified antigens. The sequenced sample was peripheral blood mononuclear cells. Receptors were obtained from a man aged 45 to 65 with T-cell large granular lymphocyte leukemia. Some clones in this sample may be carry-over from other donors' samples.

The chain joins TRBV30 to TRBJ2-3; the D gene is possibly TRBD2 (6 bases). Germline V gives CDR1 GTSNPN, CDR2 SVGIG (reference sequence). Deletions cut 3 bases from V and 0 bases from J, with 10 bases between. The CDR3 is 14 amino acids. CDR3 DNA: TGTGCCTGGAGGGGACTTTCTAGCACAGATACGCAGTATTTT. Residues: CAWRGLSSTDTQYF.

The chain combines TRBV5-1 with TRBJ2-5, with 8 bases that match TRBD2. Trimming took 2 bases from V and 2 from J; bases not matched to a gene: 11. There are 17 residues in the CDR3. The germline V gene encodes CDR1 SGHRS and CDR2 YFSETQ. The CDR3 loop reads CASSFGDIGGGQETQYF. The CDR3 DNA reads TGCGCCAGCAGCTTCGGGGACATCGGGGGGGGGCAAGAGACCCAGTACTTC.

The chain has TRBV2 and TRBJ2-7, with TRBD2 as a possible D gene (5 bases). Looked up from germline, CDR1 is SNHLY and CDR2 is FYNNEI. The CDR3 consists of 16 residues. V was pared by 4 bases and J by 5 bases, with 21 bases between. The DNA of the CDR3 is TGTGCCAGCAGTGGAAGTGTGACTGGGTGGGAGCACGAGCAGTACTTC. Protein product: CASSGSVTGWEHEQYF.

DNA for the CDR3: TGTGCCAGCAGCTTAGATTGGGGTAGCACAGATACGCAGTATTTT. Translation: CASSLDWGSTDTQYF. The chain employs TRBV11-1 and TRBJ2-3; D unclear. V lost 1 base and J lost 0, with 8 bases in between. This CDR3 comprises 15 residues. The V gene's germline CDR1 is SGHAT and CDR2 FQDESV (reference sequence).

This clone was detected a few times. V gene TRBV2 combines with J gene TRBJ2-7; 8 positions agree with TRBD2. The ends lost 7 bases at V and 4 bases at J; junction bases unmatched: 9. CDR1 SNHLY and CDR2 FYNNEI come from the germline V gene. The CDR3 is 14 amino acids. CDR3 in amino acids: CASIQLTSGYEQYF. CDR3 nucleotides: TGTGCCAGCATTCAACTTACTAGCGGATACGAGCAGTACTTC.